This note documents a single T cell receptor beta chain sequence. As yet, its antigen is unknown. These data are taken from a study of lymphopenia after photon versus proton radiotherapy. Points from the study as a whole: Survival link was tested only in deceased patients; proton benefit remains a possibility. Proton therapy kept repertoires fairly stable, unlike photons, which gained effector/memory cells. Post-nadir diversity loss with photons came from oligoclonal expansion, particularly CD8+ Temra cells. Larger post-nadir TCR diversity loss correlated inversely with survival in deceased patients.

Clones were sequenced by immunoSEQ multiplex PCR, and TCRdb holds only the in-frame ones, with some missing. The repertoire has under 80,000 clones, 86% of them found once; the top ten carry approximately 2.2%. Germline CDR1 reads SEHNR; CDR2 reads FQNEAQ (reference sequence). The CDR3 spans 11 residues. Trimming stripped 4 bases from V and 13 bases from J, with 14 bases between. The chain joins TRBV7-9 to TRBJ2-7, with a tentative D call TRBD2 (5 bases). This receptor was obtained from a man aged 35 to 55 with gastric cancer. Here the sequenced sample was peripheral blood, taken from a patient treated with photon-based radiotherapy. The CDR3 region has the DNA TGTGCCAGCAGCTCAGGAGAGGGTGTATACTTC. Translation: CASSSGEGVYF.